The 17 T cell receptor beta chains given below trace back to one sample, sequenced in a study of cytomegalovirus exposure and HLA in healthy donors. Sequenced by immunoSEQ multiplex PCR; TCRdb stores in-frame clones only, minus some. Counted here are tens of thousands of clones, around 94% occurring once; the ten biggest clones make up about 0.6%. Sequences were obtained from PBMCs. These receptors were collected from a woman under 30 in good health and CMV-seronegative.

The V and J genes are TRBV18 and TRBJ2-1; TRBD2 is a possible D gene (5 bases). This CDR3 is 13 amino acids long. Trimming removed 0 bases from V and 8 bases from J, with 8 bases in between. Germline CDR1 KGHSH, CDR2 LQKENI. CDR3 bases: TGTGCCAGCTCACCACCGCTAGCTGATGAGCAGTTCTTC. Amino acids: CASSPPLADEQFF.

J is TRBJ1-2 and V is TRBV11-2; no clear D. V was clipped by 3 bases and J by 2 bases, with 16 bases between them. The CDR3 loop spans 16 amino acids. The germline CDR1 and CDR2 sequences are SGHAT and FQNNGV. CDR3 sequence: CASSFGPGSGNYGYTF. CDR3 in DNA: TGTGCCAGCAGCTTTGGCCCCGGCAGCGGAAACTATGGCTACACCTTC.

The CDR3 loop reads CASSTAGPTDTQYF. The CDR3 region has the DNA TGCGCCAGCAGCACAGCGGGGCCCACAGATACGCAGTATTTT. The J gene is TRBJ2-3, the V gene TRBV5-1, with 7 nucleotides matching TRBD2. V shed 4 bases and J 2 bases; nucleotides not matched to a gene: 4. This CDR3 spans 14 amino acids. Germline V gene data show CDR1 as SGHRS and CDR2 as YFSETQ.

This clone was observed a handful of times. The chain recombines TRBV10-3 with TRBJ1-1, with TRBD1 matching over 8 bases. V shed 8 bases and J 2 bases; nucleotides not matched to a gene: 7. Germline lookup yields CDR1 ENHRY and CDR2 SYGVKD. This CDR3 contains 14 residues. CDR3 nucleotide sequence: TGTGCCATCGGGTTACCAGGGGGCAACACTGAAGCTTTCTTT. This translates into CAIGLPGGNTEAFF.

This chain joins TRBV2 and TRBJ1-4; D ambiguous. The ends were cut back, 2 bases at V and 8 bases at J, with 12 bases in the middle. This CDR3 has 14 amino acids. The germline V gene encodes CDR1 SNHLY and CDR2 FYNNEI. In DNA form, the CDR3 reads TGTGCCAGCAGTGAACCCTATCCCAGGGAAAAACTGTTTTTT. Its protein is CASSEPYPREKLFF. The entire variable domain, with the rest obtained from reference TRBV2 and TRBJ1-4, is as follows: EPEVTQTPSHQVTQMGQEVILRCVPISNHLYFYWYRQILGQKVEFLVSFYNNEISEKSEIFDDQFSVERPDGSNFTLKIRSTKLEDSAMYFCASSEPYPREKLFFGSGTQLSVL.

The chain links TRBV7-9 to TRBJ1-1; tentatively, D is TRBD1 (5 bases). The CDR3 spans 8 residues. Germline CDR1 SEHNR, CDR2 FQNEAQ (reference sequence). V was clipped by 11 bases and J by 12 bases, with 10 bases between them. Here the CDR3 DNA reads TGTGCCGGGGGGGGAACTTTCTTT. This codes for CAGGGTFF.

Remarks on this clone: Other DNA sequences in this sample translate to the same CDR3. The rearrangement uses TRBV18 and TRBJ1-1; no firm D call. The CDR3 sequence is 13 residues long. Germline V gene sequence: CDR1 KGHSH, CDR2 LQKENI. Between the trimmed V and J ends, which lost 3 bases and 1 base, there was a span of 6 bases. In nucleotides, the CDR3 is TGTGCCAGCTCACCCAGTGAGAACACTGAAGCTTTCTTT. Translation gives CASSPSENTEAFF.

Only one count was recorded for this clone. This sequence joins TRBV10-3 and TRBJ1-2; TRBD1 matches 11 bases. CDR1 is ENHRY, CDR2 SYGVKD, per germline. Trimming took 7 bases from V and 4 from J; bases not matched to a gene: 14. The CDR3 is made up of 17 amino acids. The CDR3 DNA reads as TGTGCCATCACCCGGACAGGGGGCCCGATTCGGCGCTATGGCTACACCTTC. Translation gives CAITRTGGPIRRYGYTF.

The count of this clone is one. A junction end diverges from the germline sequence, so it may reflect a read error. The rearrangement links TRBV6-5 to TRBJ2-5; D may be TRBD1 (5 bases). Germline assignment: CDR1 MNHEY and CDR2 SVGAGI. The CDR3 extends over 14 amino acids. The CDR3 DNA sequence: TGTGCCAGCAGGGCGACAGTGTACCAAAAGACCCAGTACTTC. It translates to CASRATVYQKTQYF.

CDR3 in DNA: TGCGCCAGCAGCCAAGATCTAAGAGGGGGCCAAGAGACCCAGTACTTC. Translation: CASSQDLRGGQETQYF. This sequence joins TRBV4-3 and TRBJ2-5, with D tentatively TRBD1 (6 bases). This CDR3 region has 16 residues. V lost 0 bases and J 1 base, leaving 12 bases between the germline ends. Per germline, CDR1 LGHNA and CDR2 YSLEER.

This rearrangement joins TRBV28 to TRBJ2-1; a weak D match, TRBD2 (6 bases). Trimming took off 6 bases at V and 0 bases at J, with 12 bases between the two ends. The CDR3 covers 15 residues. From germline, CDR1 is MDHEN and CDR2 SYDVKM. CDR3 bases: TGTGCCAGCAGCGCCGCGGGATTCTCCTACAATGAGCAGTTCTTC. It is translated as CASSAAGFSYNEQFF.

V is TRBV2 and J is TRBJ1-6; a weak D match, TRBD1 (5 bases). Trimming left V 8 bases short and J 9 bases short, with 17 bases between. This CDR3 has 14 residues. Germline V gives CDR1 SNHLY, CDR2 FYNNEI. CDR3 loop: CASLTEQAISPLHF. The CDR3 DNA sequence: TGTGCCAGCCTGACGGAACAGGCAATTTCACCCCTCCACTTT.

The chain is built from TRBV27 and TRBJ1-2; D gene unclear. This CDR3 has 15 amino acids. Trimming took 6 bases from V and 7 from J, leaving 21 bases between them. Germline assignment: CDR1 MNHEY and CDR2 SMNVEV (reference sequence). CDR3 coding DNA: TGTGCCAGCAGCCCGGACGGGATCCCTAAAAGTGGCTACACCTTC. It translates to CASSPDGIPKSGYTF.

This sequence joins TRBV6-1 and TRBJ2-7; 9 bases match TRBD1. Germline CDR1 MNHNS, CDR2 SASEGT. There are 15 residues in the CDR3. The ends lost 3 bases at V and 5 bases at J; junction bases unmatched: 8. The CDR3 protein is CASSDYRGPPDEQYF. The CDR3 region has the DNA TGTGCCAGCAGTGATTACAGGGGGCCCCCCGACGAGCAGTACTTC.

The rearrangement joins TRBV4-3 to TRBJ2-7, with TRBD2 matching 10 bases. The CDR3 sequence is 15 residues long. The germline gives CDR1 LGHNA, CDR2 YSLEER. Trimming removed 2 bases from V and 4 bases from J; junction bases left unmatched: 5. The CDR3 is CASSQRKRGGYEQYF. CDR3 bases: TGCGCCAGCAGCCAACGAAAGCGGGGGGGGTACGAGCAGTACTTC.

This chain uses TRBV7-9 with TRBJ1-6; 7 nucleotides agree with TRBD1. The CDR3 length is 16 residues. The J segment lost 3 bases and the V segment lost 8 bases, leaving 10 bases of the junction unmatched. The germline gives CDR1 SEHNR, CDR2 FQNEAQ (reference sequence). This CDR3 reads CASGSGQAHYNSPLHF. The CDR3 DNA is TGTGCCAGCGGATCAGGACAGGCGCACTATAATTCACCCCTCCACTTT. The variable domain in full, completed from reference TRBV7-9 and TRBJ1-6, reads DTGVSQNPRHKITKRGQNVTFRCDPISEHNRLYWYRQTLGQGPEFLTYFQNEAQLEKSRLLSDRFSAERPKGSFSTLEIQRTEQGDSAMYLCASGSGQAHYNSPLHFGNGTRLTVT.

CDR3 residues: CASSEGGNEQFF. CDR3 sequence (DNA): TGTGCCAGCAGTGAAGGAGGAAATGAGCAGTTCTTC. The genes are TRBV2 and TRBJ2-1; no firm D call. Germline lookup yields CDR1 SNHLY and CDR2 FYNNEI. The CDR3 is made up of 12 amino acids. The V and J ends lost 1 base and 7 bases respectively, with 5 bases between them.